One sample yielded the 8 T cell receptor beta chains listed below, sequenced in a study of T cell responses to AZD1222 COVID-19 vaccine. Profiled with immunoSEQ multiplex PCR; TCRdb holds only in-frame clones, not every one. This table holds under 150,000 clones, about 90% found once. The input for sequencing was peripheral blood, taken on day 0 of MenACWY control vaccination. The receptor set was obtained from an adult in good health.

This clone has just a few counts. The V gene is TRBV2, the J gene TRBJ2-1; no reliable D call. Germline CDR1 reads SNHLY; CDR2 reads FYNNEI. V lost 10 bases and J 6 bases, leaving 19 bases between the germline ends. This CDR3 comprises 14 residues. CDR3 coding DNA: TGTGCCACCGGGTTAGTAAAGCGAGGCAATGAGCAGTTCTTC. Translating it yields CATGLVKRGNEQFF.

The chain has TRBV30 and TRBJ2-5; possible D gene TRBD2, 5 bases. CDR1 and CDR2 from the germline V gene are GTSNPN and SVGIG (reference sequence). V lost 2 bases and J lost 0, with 16 bases in between. The CDR3 loop spans 16 amino acids. CDR3 sequence: CAWSKGLGAYQETQYF. Written as DNA, the CDR3 is TGTGCCTGGAGTAAAGGGCTGGGAGCGTACCAAGAGACCCAGTACTTC.

This clone showed up just a few times. This sequence joins TRBV29-1 and TRBJ1-2, with D uncertain. V was cut by 1 base and J by 5 bases, with 5 bases left in between. The CDR3 loop spans 11 amino acids. CDR1 is SQVTM, CDR2 ANQGSEA, per germline. The CDR3 loop is CSVEAKYGYTF. In DNA, the CDR3 is TGCAGCGTTGAAGCCAAATATGGCTACACCTTC.

The table lists this clone with a count of one. The J gene is TRBJ2-2, the V gene TRBV5-1, with 11 bases identical to TRBD2. V lost 7 bases, J lost 4 bases, and 3 bases stayed unmatched. This CDR3 spans 14 amino acids. Germline V gene lookup returns CDR1 SGHRS and CDR2 YFSETQ. The CDR3 region is CASRTSGGTGELFF. DNA for the CDR3: TGCGCCAGCCGTACTAGCGGGGGCACCGGGGAGCTGTTTTTT. The full variable domain, with the rest looked up from reference TRBV5-1 and TRBJ2-2, is KAGVTQTPRYLIKTRGQQVTLSCSPISGHRSVSWYQQTPGQGLQFLFEYFSETQRNKGNFPGRFSGRQFSNSRSEMNVSTLELGDSALYLCASRTSGGTGELFFGEGSRLTVL.

J is TRBJ1-5 and V is TRBV10-2; no clear D. Deletions cut 2 bases from V and 5 bases from J, with 13 bases between. The CDR3 totals 15 residues. CDR1 and CDR2 (germline): WSHSY, SAAADI. CDR3 residues: CASSEIGGPYQPQHF. The DNA of the CDR3 is TGCGCCAGCAGTGAGATCGGTGGGCCATATCAGCCCCAGCATTTT.

The V and J genes are TRBV5-1 and TRBJ1-2, with no clear D. This CDR3 region has 15 residues. V lost 6 bases to trimming and J lost 4 bases, with 19 bases between them. The V gene's germline CDR1 is SGHRS and CDR2 YFSETQ. The CDR3 reads CASTDPWERSYGYTF. CDR3 nucleotide sequence: TGCGCCAGCACCGACCCGTGGGAGAGGAGCTATGGCTACACCTTC. Complete variable domain (other parts from reference TRBV5-1 and TRBJ1-2): KAGVTQTPRYLIKTRGQQVTLSCSPISGHRSVSWYQQTPGQGLQFLFEYFSETQRNKGNFPGRFSGRQFSNSRSEMNVSTLELGDSALYLCASTDPWERSYGYTFGSGTRLTVV.

The chain joins TRBV5-6 to TRBJ1-1, with 7 bases that match TRBD1. J gave up 0 bases and V 3 bases, and 5 bases lay outside the gene matches. The CDR3 has 15 residues. Germline CDR1 reads SGHDT; CDR2 reads YYEEEE. Here the CDR3 DNA reads TGTGCCAGCAGCTGGTGGGACAGAATGAACACTGAAGCTTTCTTT. This translates into CASSWWDRMNTEAFF.

The chain carries TRBV18 and TRBJ2-1; the D is unclear. CDR3 length: 13 amino acids. Germline V lookup: CDR1 KGHSH, CDR2 LQKENI. V lost 3 bases to trimming and J lost 1 base, with 4 bases between them. The CDR3 DNA is TGTGCCAGCTCACCGATTTCCTACAATGAGCAGTTCTTC. Translating gives CASSPISYNEQFF.